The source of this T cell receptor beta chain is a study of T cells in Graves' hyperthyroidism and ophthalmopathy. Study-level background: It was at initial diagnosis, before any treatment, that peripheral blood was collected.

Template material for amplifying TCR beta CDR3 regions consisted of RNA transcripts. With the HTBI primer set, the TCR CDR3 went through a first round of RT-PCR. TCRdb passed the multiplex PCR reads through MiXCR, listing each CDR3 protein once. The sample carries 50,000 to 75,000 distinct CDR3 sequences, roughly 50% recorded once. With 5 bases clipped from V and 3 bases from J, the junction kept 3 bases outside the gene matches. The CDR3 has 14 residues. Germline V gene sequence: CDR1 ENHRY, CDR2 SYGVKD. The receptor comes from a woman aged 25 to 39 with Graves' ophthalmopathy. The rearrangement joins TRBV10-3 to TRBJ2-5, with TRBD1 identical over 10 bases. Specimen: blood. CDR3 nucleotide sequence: TGTGCCATCAGTCCTGGGACAGGGGAAGAGACCCAGTACTTC. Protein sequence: CAISPGTGEETQYF.